Each of the 20 T cell receptor beta chains below was sequenced from the same sample in a study of T cells after yellow fever vaccination (dated by TCRdb to the late 2010s). In light of the paper, this sample's treatment or condition label describes: live attenuated yellow fever vaccine strain. Library creation used 5' RACE. The sample was run on an Illumina HiSeq 2500. TCRdb reworked the public reads: Q25 trimming with fastp, MiXCR clone assembly, productive beta chains retained. One record per CDR3 amino acid sequence lists the most common genes and DNA. This sample is represented by under 550,000 distinct CDR3 sequences; about a fifth of them were singletons. Around 16% of the sample comes from the top ten. This sample comprised PBMCs, obtained approximately 22 days after the first yellow fever vaccination. Receptors were obtained from a young man who received the YFV17D yellow fever vaccine.

This chain links TRBV6-1 with TRBJ1-2; unclear D gene. This CDR3 region has 14 residues. Looked up from germline, CDR1 is MNHNS and CDR2 is SASEGT. V shed 0 bases and J shed 4 bases, with 9 bases lying between them. CDR3 in DNA: TGTGCCAGCAGTGAAGCCCTCCAGGCCTATGGCTACACCTTC. Translation: CASSEALQAYGYTF.

The sample holds a few counts of this clonotype. The chain carries TRBV4-3 and TRBJ2-2; unclear D gene. Between the trimmed V and J ends, which lost 0 bases and 7 bases, there was a span of 12 bases. The CDR3 runs 15 residues. Germline assignment: CDR1 LGHNA and CDR2 YSLEER. The CDR3 DNA is TGCGCCAGCAGCCAAGATGACTCCCTCATCGGGGAGCTGTTTTTT. Translation gives CASSQDDSLIGELFF.

This clonotype was seen only a few times. The chain carries TRBV6-1 and TRBJ2-7; 7 bases match TRBD1. V was clipped by 5 bases and J by 5 bases; unmatched bases: 9. In germline, CDR1 is MNHNS, CDR2 SASEGT. The CDR3 is 14 residues long. The CDR3 region has the DNA TGTGCCAGCAGTAAAATCCTACAGGGGAACGAGCAGTACTTC. It is translated as CASSKILQGNEQYF.

The V gene is TRBV7-9, the J gene TRBJ2-7; TRBD2 matches 8 bases. CDR1 is SEHNR, CDR2 FQNEAQ, per germline (reference sequence). V gave up 5 bases and J gave up 3 bases; unmatched junction bases: 6. This CDR3 is 14 amino acids long. The CDR3: CASSHSGAYYEQYV. DNA for the CDR3: TGTGCCAGCAGCCATAGCGGGGCGTACTACGAGCAGTACGTC.

The chain combines TRBV4-1 with TRBJ2-4; TRBD1 matches 10 bases. In germline, CDR1 is MGHRA, CDR2 YSYEKL. With V trimmed by 3 bases and J by 3 bases, 2 bases remained unmatched. The length of the CDR3 is 15 residues. The CDR3 sequence: CASSQGDRGKNIQYF. In DNA form, the CDR3 reads TGCGCCAGCAGCCAGGGGGACAGGGGCAAAAACATTCAGTACTTC.

This clonotype has just a few counts. The chain joins TRBV20-1 to TRBJ2-5, with 8 bases matching TRBD2. Germline CDR1 and CDR2: DFQATT and SNEGSKA (reference sequence). Unmatched junction bases numbered 10, after V lost 8 bases and J lost 5 bases. The CDR3 totals 13 residues. The CDR3 is CSSRSGGEETQYF. CDR3 sequence (DNA): TGCAGTAGCCGGTCGGGGGGGGAGGAGACCCAGTACTTC.

This clonotype was observed a few times. This chain connects TRBV3-1 to TRBJ2-1; 7 positions match TRBD2. The V segment lost 0 bases and the J segment 4 bases; nucleotides outside the gene matches: 3. CDR3 length: 15 amino acids. Germline V CDR1 and CDR2: LGHDT, YNNKEL (reference sequence). The CDR3 coding sequence is TGTGCCAGCAGCCAAGATCTGGGAGGGTACAATGAGCAGTTCTTC. Translation: CASSQDLGGYNEQFF.

V usage is TRBV5-6 and J usage is TRBJ2-1; TRBD1 matches at 7 bases. The germline CDR1 and CDR2 sequences are SGHDT and YYEEEE. This CDR3 is built from 15 residues. The trim removed 4 bases at V and 6 bases at J, leaving 10 bases unmatched. Here the CDR3 DNA reads TGTGCCAGCAGCCTGCTAGGGGGCGCTGGCAATGAGCAGTTCTTC. Its translation: CASSLLGGAGNEQFF. The complete variable domain, with remaining parts taken from reference TRBV5-6 and TRBJ2-1, reads DAGVTQSPTHLIKTRGQQVTLRCSPKSGHDTVSWYQQALGQGPQFIFQYYEEEERQRGNFPDRFSGHQFPNYSSELNVNALLLGDSALYLCASSLLGGAGNEQFFGPGTRLTVL.

This clonotype was observed a handful of times. The chain links TRBV20-1 to TRBJ2-3, with 10 bases fitting TRBD1. The trim removed 5 bases at V and 5 bases at J, leaving 10 bases unmatched. Germline values: CDR1 DFQATT, CDR2 SNEGSKA (reference sequence). The CDR3 loop spans 15 amino acids. The CDR3 reads CSASPPTGGGDTQYF. The CDR3 nucleotides are TGCAGTGCTTCCCCACCGACAGGGGGCGGAGATACGCAGTATTTT.

This clonotype has more than one count but fewer than ten. The genes are TRBV4-3 and TRBJ2-1; 7 bases map to TRBD2. Germline V gives CDR1 LGHNA, CDR2 YSLEER. CDR3 size: 16 residues. V dropped 3 bases and J dropped 9; count of bases not matched to a gene: 14. CDR3 DNA: TGCGCCAGCAGCCAGGACTCGGGAGGTTCGGGAAGTGAGCAGTTCTTC. The encoded protein is CASSQDSGGSGSEQFF.

This clonotype has a handful of counts. The chain is built from TRBV9 and TRBJ2-7; 8 nucleotides line up with TRBD1. Trimming cost V 4 bases and J 3 bases; bases outside gene matches: 9. The germline CDR1 and CDR2 sequences are SGDLS and YYNGEE. The CDR3 spans 15 residues. The CDR3 loop reads CASSSGQGGYYEQYF. The CDR3 nucleotides are TGTGCCAGCAGCTCCGGACAGGGAGGCTACTACGAGCAGTACTTC.

The chain couples TRBV15 to TRBJ1-2; D perhaps matches TRBD1 (6 bases). CDR3 length: 14 amino acids. V gave up 0 bases and J gave up 4 bases, with 9 bases separating them. Germline V lookup: CDR1 LNHNV, CDR2 YYDKDF (reference sequence). CDR3 protein: CATSRDRTAYGYTF. The CDR3 DNA reads TGTGCCACCAGCAGAGACCGGACAGCCTATGGCTACACCTTC.

V usage is TRBV5-1 and J usage is TRBJ1-1; TRBD1 aligns across 8 bases. The ends lost 1 base at V and 0 bases at J; junction bases unmatched: 5. Germline CDR1 is SGHRS and CDR2 is YFSETQ. The CDR3 runs 16 residues. DNA for the CDR3: TGCGCCAGCAGCTTGAAAAGGACAGGGATGAACACTGAAGCTTTCTTT. It specifies CASSLKRTGMNTEAFF.

The rearrangement links TRBV19 to TRBJ1-1; D is possibly TRBD1 (6 bases). The CDR3 is 15 amino acids. In germline, CDR1 is LNHDA, CDR2 SQIVND (reference sequence). Trimming took 9 bases from V and 5 from J, leaving 22 bases between them. In DNA, the CDR3 is TGTGCCAGCGTTACGGGGGGCGCGGAGGAGACTGAAGCTTTCTTT. Protein sequence: CASVTGGAEETEAFF.

The table lists this clonotype with a few counts. V and J are TRBV12-3 or TRBV12-4 and TRBJ2-1, with 9 bases that match TRBD2. Trimming at V came to 3 bases and at J to 10 bases, leaving 16 bases not matched to a gene. There are 17 residues in the CDR3. The CDR3 spells CASSFFRGGGAYGEQFF. The CDR3 nucleotides are TGTGCCAGCAGTTTCTTTAGAGGCGGGGGGGCTTATGGGGAGCAGTTCTTC.

There are many counts of this clonotype. This rearrangement joins TRBV11-2 to TRBJ1-5; tentatively, D is TRBD1 (6 bases). Per germline, CDR1 SGHAT and CDR2 FQNNGV. There are 15 residues in the CDR3. The germline V and J ends were trimmed by 4 bases and 10 bases, with 20 bases remaining between them. DNA for the CDR3: TGTGCCAGCAGCTATCGCCGGGACAACTCACTCCCCCAGCATTTT. Amino acids: CASSYRRDNSLPQHF.

The gene calls are TRBV6-1 and TRBJ1-5; 8 bases are shared with TRBD1. Germline-derived CDR1 and CDR2 are MNHNS and SASEGT. V lost 6 bases to trimming and J lost 6 bases; unmatched junction nucleotides: 10. CDR3 length: 15 amino acids. CDR3 in DNA: TGTGCCAGCAGAGCTGACAGGGGAATTCGTCAGCCCCAGCATTTT. It yields the protein CASRADRGIRQPQHF.

CDR3 sequence reads: CSAREAGGIDEQFF. The DNA for the CDR3 is TGCAGTGCTAGAGAGGCAGGGGGCATCGATGAGCAGTTCTTC. This chain joins TRBV20-1 and TRBJ2-1; 8 positions agree with TRBD1. CDR3 length: 14 amino acids. With 0 bases clipped from V and 8 bases from J, the junction kept 6 bases outside the gene matches. CDR1 DFQATT and CDR2 SNEGSKA come from the germline V gene (reference sequence).

V gene TRBV6-1 combines with J gene TRBJ2-1; TRBD2 agrees at 7 bases. This CDR3 has 17 amino acids. Looked up from germline, CDR1 is MNHNS and CDR2 is SASEGT. J was trimmed by 1 base and V by 3 bases; bases with no gene match: 9. The CDR3 nucleotides read TGTGCCAGCAGTGATACGGTTGGCGGGGGTTCCTACAATGAGCAGTTCTTC. Residues: CASSDTVGGGSYNEQFF.

This chain connects TRBV20-1 to TRBJ2-6; D unresolved. The CDR3 sequence is 16 residues long. V was pared by 0 bases and J by 1 base, with 10 bases between. CDR1 is DFQATT and CDR2 is SNEGSKA in the germline V gene (reference sequence). DNA for the CDR3: TGCAGTGCTAGAGATCAGATGGGGTCTGGGGCCAACGTCCTGACTTTC. It translates to CSARDQMGSGANVLTF.